The clone carrying this TCR beta chain was observed a few times. The antigen is not known. These data are taken from a study of T cells in Graves' hyperthyroidism and ophthalmopathy. Patients aged 18 to 65 with hyperthyroidism were newly diagnosed, with duration under 2 months. Any patient presenting with uncontrolled infection, other autoimmune disease, pregnancy or lactation was left out. Together with thyroid ultrasound, orbital computed tomography, serum thyroxine and TRAb, clinical symptoms were used for diagnoses. There were TCR beta CDR3 regions amplified from RNA transcripts. The HTBI primer set drove a first-round RT-PCR of the TCR CDR3. TCRdb reprocessed the multiplex PCR reads via MiXCR and lists one record per CDR3 protein. In the table there are about 700,000 distinct CDR3 sequences, about 14% of which are singletons. The CDR3 totals 14 residues. Germline assignment: CDR1 KGHSH and CDR2 LQKENI. Trimming took off 8 bases at V and 11 bases at J, with 19 bases between the two ends.

Notes on the study in general: Among thyroid clonotypes expanded above 0.001, most also appeared in blood.

The TCR originated in a woman younger than 30 with Graves' hyperthyroidism. What was sequenced was blood. The chain carries TRBV18 and TRBJ1-6; a possible D gene is TRBD1 (6 bases). CDR3 DNA sequence: TGTGCCAGCGCCGCAACAGGGATTCCACCACCCCTCCACTTT. Its translation: CASAATGIPPPLHF.